Here is one T cell receptor (beta chain) with its context. The sample's time point: peripheral blood 6 weeks after treatment start. The study enrolled patients with locally advanced or metastatic urothelial carcinoma. Sequencing used immunoSEQ multiplex PCR; TCRdb keeps in-frame clones, though not all of them. This sample has about 110,000 clones, with 91% found just once. These data are taken from a study of PD-L1 blockade in urothelial cancer. The wider study: Male sex and bladder-origin urothelial cancer characterized about 85% of the roughly 30 patients. Blood underwent analysis 3 weeks (second dose) and 6 weeks after treatment began. Median T cell yield per blood sample was 120,000 to 150,000 cells.

V was trimmed by 2 bases and J by 4 bases, leaving 13 bases between them. This CDR3 comprises 15 residues. CDR1 and CDR2 (germline): MNHNS, SASEGT. The rearrangement links TRBV6-1 to TRBJ2-3; perhaps TRBD2 as D (6 bases). Specimen: PBMCs, collected around atezolizumab (anti-PD-L1) treatment. This receptor was taken from a man between 60 and 75 years old with urothelial cancer. CDR3 sequence reads: CASSELRGAADTQYF. The CDR3 bases are TGTGCCAGCAGTGAATTGCGGGGAGCAGCAGATACGCAGTATTTT.